The source of this TCR beta chain is a study of T cells in Graves' hyperthyroidism and ophthalmopathy. Study results and limitations: Blood shared most expanded thyroid clonotypes above 0.001. Ophthalmopathy could be told apart from stable hyperthyroidism with a 13 V-J model.

Newly diagnosed hyperthyroidism patients aged 18 to 65 years had disease lasting under 2 months. On the basis of clinical symptoms, serum thyroxine and TRAb, thyroid ultrasound and orbital computed tomography, diagnoses were made. This clonotype was detected many times. Its antigen is currently unknown. Template material for amplifying TCR beta CDR3 regions consisted of RNA transcripts. A first-round RT-PCR of the TCR CDR3 used the HTBI primer set. TCRdb re-called the multiplex PCR reads with MiXCR, one entry per CDR3 protein. Of 250,000 or so distinct CDR3 sequences listed, more than 14% are singletons. Looked up from germline, CDR1 is MNHEY and CDR2 is SVGEGT. This CDR3 has 17 residues. Trimming took 4 bases from V and 0 from J; bases not matched to a gene: 7.

The sequenced sample was blood. The chain has TRBV6-2 or TRBV6-3 and TRBJ2-1, with 9 bases lining up with TRBD2. The receptor's source is a woman aged 40 to 49 with Graves' hyperthyroidism that later progressed to Graves' ophthalmopathy. This CDR3 is CASSWASGTSSYNEQFF. CDR3 sequence (DNA): TGTGCCAGCAGTTGGGCTAGCGGGACGAGCTCCTACAATGAGCAGTTCTTC.